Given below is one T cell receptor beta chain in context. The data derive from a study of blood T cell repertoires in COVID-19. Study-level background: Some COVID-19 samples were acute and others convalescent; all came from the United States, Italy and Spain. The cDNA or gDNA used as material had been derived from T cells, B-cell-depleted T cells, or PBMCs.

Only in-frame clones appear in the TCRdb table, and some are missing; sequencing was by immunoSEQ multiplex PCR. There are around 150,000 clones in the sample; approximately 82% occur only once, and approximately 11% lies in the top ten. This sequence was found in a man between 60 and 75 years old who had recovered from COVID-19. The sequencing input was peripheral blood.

The CDR3 coding sequence is TGTGCCAGCGCGGAACCGAACACCGGGGAGCTGTTTTTT. It encodes CASAEPNTGELFF. The gene calls are TRBV28 and TRBJ2-2; D unclear. Trimming removed 8 bases from V and 0 bases from J, with 7 bases in between. Germline V lookup: CDR1 MDHEN, CDR2 SYDVKM. This CDR3 comprises 13 residues.